A single sample gave rise to the 15 T cell receptor beta chains below, sequenced in a study of blood T cells in healthy people across ages. A J-beta primer mix and a sample-barcoded 5' primer were used in a second PCR of roughly 6 to 11 cycles. Each CDR3 protein is one row after TCRdb ran MiXCR on the 5' RACE reads. The sample yields about 700,000 distinct CDR3 sequences, 32% seen once. Sequencing was done on a sample of blood. Receptor source: a woman of 80 years or more in good health.

A remark on this clonotype: A read error may be the cause here, since a much bigger clone is one base away. The rearrangement links TRBV4-3 to TRBJ1-2; TRBD1 aligns across 9 bases. The CDR3 contains 14 residues. CDR1 LGHNA and CDR2 YSLEER come from the germline V gene. The trim removed 10 bases at V and 3 bases at J, leaving 9 bases unmatched. Here the CDR3 reads CANRRDRDHYGYTF. For the CDR3, the DNA is TGCGCCAACCGACGGGACAGGGACCACTATGGCTACACCTTC.

This clonotype was counted many times. The V call is TRBV10-3, the J call TRBJ1-2, with D hard to call. Trimming took 0 bases from V and 0 from J, leaving 11 bases between them. The CDR3 spans 16 residues. Germline V gene sequence: CDR1 ENHRY, CDR2 SYGVKD. CDR3 region: CAISESVTQANYGYTF. The CDR3 bases are TGTGCCATCAGTGAGTCGGTGACTCAAGCTAACTATGGCTACACCTTC.

Comment on this clonotype: Relative to the germline gene, one junction end is altered; a read error may explain this. The chain joins TRBV2 to TRBJ1-6; maybe TRBD1 (5 bases). This CDR3 region has 15 residues. Germline assignment: CDR1 SNHLY and CDR2 FYNNEI. CDR3 sequence reads: CTSSTEGVGNSPLHF. The CDR3 region has the DNA TGTACCAGCAGTACTGAAGGGGTCGGTAATTCACCCCTCCACTTT.

There are many counts of this clonotype. The chain carries TRBV7-2 and TRBJ1-2, with D hard to call. V shed 5 bases and J shed 5 bases, with 15 bases lying between them. CDR1 and CDR2 (germline): SGHTA, FQGNSA. The CDR3 covers 14 residues. CDR3 in DNA: TGTGCCAGCAGCCCCCGGGAAGAGGGTTATGGCTACACCTTC. Translating gives CASSPREEGYGYTF.

This clonotype was detected ten times or more. The V call is TRBV7-9, the J call TRBJ1-1, with D possibly matching TRBD1 (6 bases). V was cut by 5 bases and J by 11 bases, with 18 bases left in between. CDR3 length: 13 amino acids. CDR1 and CDR2 (germline): SEHNR, FQNEAQ (reference sequence). The CDR3 nucleotides are TGTGCCAGCAGCCCAGGACAGCGTCTTGCCGCTTTCTTT. Translating it yields CASSPGQRLAAFF.

This clonotype was detected ten times or more. The rearrangement links TRBV6-5 to TRBJ2-1, with a tentative D call TRBD2 (6 bases). The CDR3 is 17 residues long. V gave up 2 bases and J gave up 3 bases, with 17 bases separating them. Per the germline V gene, CDR1 is MNHEY and CDR2 is SVGAGI. The chain's CDR3 is CASSYRPPGVYYNEQFF. CDR3 in DNA: TGTGCCAGCAGTTACCGCCCCCCGGGGGTATACTACAATGAGCAGTTCTTC.

This clonotype was observed at least ten times. The chain employs TRBV7-2 and TRBJ2-4; D is possibly TRBD2 (5 bases). Trimming stripped 3 bases from V and 0 bases from J, with 18 bases between. The germline gives CDR1 SGHTA, CDR2 FQGNSA. The CDR3 is 18 amino acids. The CDR3 loop is CASSFKSSGNLAKNIQYF. CDR3 in DNA: TGTGCCAGCAGCTTTAAGTCCAGCGGAAATTTAGCCAAAAACATTCAGTACTTC.

This clonotype was found many times. This rearrangement joins TRBV5-1 to TRBJ2-3, with D tentatively TRBD2 (7 bases). Germline-derived CDR1 and CDR2 are SGHRS and YFSETQ. CDR3 size: 16 residues. Between the trimmed V and J ends, which lost 0 bases and 5 bases, there was a span of 16 bases. CDR3 DNA sequence: TGCGCCAGCAGCTTGGTTGCCGGGGGGCAAGGAGATACGCAGTATTTT. Protein sequence: CASSLVAGGQGDTQYF.

The V gene is TRBV7-6, the J gene TRBJ1-5, with D maybe TRBD1 (5 bases). Germline CDR1 SGHVS, CDR2 FNYEAQ. V lost 5 bases to trimming and J lost 4 bases, with 15 bases between them. This CDR3 is built from 15 residues. CDR3 coding DNA: TGTGCCAGCAGCCCGAGGGCGGGGGAAAATCAGCCCCAGCATTTT. It is translated as CASSPRAGENQPQHF.

This clonotype was observed many times. The rearrangement links TRBV3-1 to TRBJ2-3; D is unclear. The germline gives CDR1 LGHDT, CDR2 YNNKEL (reference sequence). The V gene lost 4 bases and the J gene lost 6 bases, with 20 bases spanning the gap. The CDR3 loop spans 16 amino acids. The CDR3 spells CASSLGSNPSQDTQYF. In DNA, the CDR3 is TGTGCCAGCAGCCTCGGGTCAAACCCCTCACAGGATACGCAGTATTTT.

A remark on this clonotype: A read error may produce the germline difference seen at one junction end. This chain links TRBV27 with TRBJ2-7; TRBD1 is a possible D gene (6 bases). The CDR3 covers 15 residues. CDR1 is MNHEY, CDR2 SMNVEV, per germline (reference sequence). The DNA for the CDR3 is TGTGCCGGCAGTTCCCAAGGCAGGGGCACCTACGAGCAGTATTTC. As protein: CAGSSQGRGTYEQYF.

This clonotype has a handful of counts. J is TRBJ1-1 and V is TRBV7-9; maybe TRBD1 (5 bases). The CDR3 consists of 16 residues. Germline values: CDR1 SEHNR, CDR2 FQNEAQ (reference sequence). Trimming removed 5 bases from V and 4 bases from J, with 20 bases in between. The CDR3 loop reads CASSVHLRGFRTEAFF. Written as DNA, the CDR3 is TGTGCCAGCAGCGTCCATCTGAGGGGATTTCGCACTGAAGCTTTCTTT.

This clonotype has more than one count but fewer than ten. V and J are TRBV28 and TRBJ2-3; D might be TRBD2 (7 bases). This CDR3 spans 17 amino acids. The V and J ends lost 5 bases and 0 bases respectively, with 18 bases between them. The germline gives CDR1 MDHEN, CDR2 SYDVKM. In DNA, the CDR3 is TGTGCCAGCAGTAGGGCCCGCGGGGGCACCAGCACAGATACGCAGTATTTT. This codes for CASSRARGGTSTDTQYF. The whole variable domain, filled in from reference TRBV28 and TRBJ2-3, reads DVKVTQSSRYLVKRTGEKVFLECVQDMDHENMFWYRQDPGLGLRLIYFSYDVKMKEKGDIPEGYSVSREKKERFSLILESASTNQTSMYLCASSRARGGTSTDTQYFGPGTRLTVL.

The gene calls are TRBV9 and TRBJ2-2; TRBD2 aligns across 12 bases. Germline values: CDR1 SGDLS, CDR2 YYNGEE. After removal of 0 bases from V and 2 bases from J, the junction contained 8 bases not matched to a gene. This CDR3 region has 19 residues. The DNA for the CDR3 is TGTGCCAGCAGCGTAGCTGGTGAACTAGCGGGAGGTAACACCGGGGAGCTGTTTTTT. It specifies CASSVAGELAGGNTGELFF.

This clonotype has a count of ten or more. J is TRBJ1-5 and V is TRBV20-1, with 7 bases that match TRBD1. The CDR3 totals 13 residues. CDR1 DFQATT and CDR2 SNEGSKA come from the germline V gene (reference sequence). V dropped 4 bases and J dropped 7; count of bases not matched to a gene: 7. Written as DNA, the CDR3 is TGCAGTGCTATGACAGGGTGGGGACAGCCCCAGCATTTT. It codes for CSAMTGWGQPQHF.